This T cell receptor beta chain was documented in a study of T-cell reconstitution after alpha-beta-depleted transplantation in children (dated by TCRdb to 2016 to 2017). Context from the whole study: Using TCR repertoire profiling, the study quantitatively followed how T-cell immune reconstitution unfolded in children after TCRalphabeta/CD19-depleted allogeneic hematopoietic cell transplantation.

Library preparation was by PCR. The data were produced on an Illumina HiSeq 2500. TCR libraries were prepared with molecular barcoding, using unique molecular identifiers to normalize TCRbeta repertoire quantification. TCRdb handled the public reads itself, with Q25 trimming in fastp and clone calling in MiXCR, and kept productive beta chains. Identical CDR3 proteins give one entry, which carries the most common genes and DNA. This sample has about 78,000 distinct CDR3 sequences in its table, and around 14% of those were observed once. The biggest ten clones account for 25% to 35% of the sample. The full study reports these points: The high TCRbeta diversity at day 60 in some patients was ascribed to recipient T cells and intrathymic progenitors that had survived conditioning. The apparently early recovery of alphabetaT-cell counts about two months after transplant reportedly depended on only several hundred rapidly expanded clones that came from non-depleted graft cells. Over subsequent months, a decline in hyperexpanded clone frequencies was noted, and after one year, T-cell counts and TCRbeta diversity were mostly ascribed to newly produced T cells.

Comments on this clonotype: This receptor's antigen is unknown. Base qualities are not recorded, but no much larger clone differs from it by a single base.

This specimen's treatment or condition label, per the study, means: allogeneic hematopoietic cell transplantation with graft depleted of TCRalphabeta T cells and CD19 B cells. The transplant recipients were children given TCRalphabeta/CD19-depleted allogeneic hematopoietic cell grafts. The cysteine opens and the phenylalanine closes a CDR3 of 15 amino acids. Only the CDR3 region is kept as DNA, spanning 45 bases read in frame from base 1. V is reduced by 5 bases and J by 2 bases, leaving a spacing of 15 bases between them. The germline V gene sets CDR1 to SGHTA and CDR2 to FQGNSA. This TCR came from a male patient between 2 and 10 years old who had a stem cell transplant for acute lymphoblastic leukemia, so the T cells may come from the graft donor. The sequenced sample was PBMCs, mostly from graft donor cells, obtained 180 days after TCRalphabeta/CD19-depleted stem cell transplant. The sequence is built from TRBV7-2 and TRBJ2-5; the D gene is perhaps TRBD1 or TRBD2, as each covers 5 bases. In nucleotides, the sequence is TGTGCCAGCAGCCTATCGGGACGACTGCAAGAGACCCAGTACTTC. It translates to CASSLSGRLQETQYF.